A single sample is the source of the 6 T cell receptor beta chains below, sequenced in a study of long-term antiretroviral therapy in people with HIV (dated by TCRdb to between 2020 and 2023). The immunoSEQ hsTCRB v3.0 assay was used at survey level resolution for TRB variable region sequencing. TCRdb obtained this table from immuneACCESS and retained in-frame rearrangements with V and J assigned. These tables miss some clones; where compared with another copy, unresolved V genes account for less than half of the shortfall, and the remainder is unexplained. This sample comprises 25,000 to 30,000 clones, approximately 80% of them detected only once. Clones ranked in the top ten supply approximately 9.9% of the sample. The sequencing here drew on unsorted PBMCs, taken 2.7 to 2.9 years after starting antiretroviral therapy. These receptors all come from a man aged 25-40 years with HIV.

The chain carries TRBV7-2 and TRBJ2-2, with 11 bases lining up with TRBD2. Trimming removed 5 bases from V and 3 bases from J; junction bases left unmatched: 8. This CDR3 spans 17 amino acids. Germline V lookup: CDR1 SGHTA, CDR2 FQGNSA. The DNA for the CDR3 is TGTGCCAGCAGCCCGAGACTAGCGGGAATGTACACCGGGGAGCTGTTTTTT. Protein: CASSPRLAGMYTGELFF.

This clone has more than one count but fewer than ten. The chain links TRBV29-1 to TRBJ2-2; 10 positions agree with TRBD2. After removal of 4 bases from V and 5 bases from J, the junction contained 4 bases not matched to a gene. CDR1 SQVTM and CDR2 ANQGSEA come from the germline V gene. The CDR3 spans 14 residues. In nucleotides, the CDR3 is TGCAGCGTTGGAGCGGGAGGGACGACCGGGGAGCTGTTTTTT. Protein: CSVGAGGTTGELFF.

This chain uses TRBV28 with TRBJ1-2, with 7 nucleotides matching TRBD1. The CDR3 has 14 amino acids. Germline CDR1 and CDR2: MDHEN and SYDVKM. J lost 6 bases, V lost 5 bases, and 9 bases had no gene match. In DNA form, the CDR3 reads TGTGCCAGCAGTCCCGAGACAGGGATCAATGGCTACACCTTC. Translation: CASSPETGINGYTF.

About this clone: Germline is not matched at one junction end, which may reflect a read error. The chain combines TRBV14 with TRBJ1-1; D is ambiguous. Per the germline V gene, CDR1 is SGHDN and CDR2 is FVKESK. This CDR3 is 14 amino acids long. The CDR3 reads CASTQTGSRTEAFF. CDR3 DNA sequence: TGTGCCAGCACCCAAACGGGGAGTAGGACTGAAGCTTTCTTT. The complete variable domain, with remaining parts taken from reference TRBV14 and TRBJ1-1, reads EAGVTQFPSHSVIEKGQTVTLRCDPISGHDNLYWYRRVMGKEIKFLLHFVKESKQDESGMPNNRFLAERTGGTYSTLKVQPAELEDSGVYFCASTQTGSRTEAFFGQGTRLTVV.

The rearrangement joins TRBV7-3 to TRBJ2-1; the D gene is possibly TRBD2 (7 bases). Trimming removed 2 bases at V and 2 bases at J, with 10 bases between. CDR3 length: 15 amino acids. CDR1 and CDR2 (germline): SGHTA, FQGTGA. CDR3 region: CASSLAGAPYNEQFF. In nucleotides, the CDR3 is TGTGCCAGCAGCTTAGCGGGGGCTCCCTACAATGAGCAGTTCTTC.

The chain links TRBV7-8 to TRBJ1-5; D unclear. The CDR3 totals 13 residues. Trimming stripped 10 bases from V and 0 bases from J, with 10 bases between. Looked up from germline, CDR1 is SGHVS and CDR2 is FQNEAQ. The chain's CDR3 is CATGNYSNQPQHF. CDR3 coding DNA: TGTGCCACGGGGAATTATAGCAATCAGCCCCAGCATTTT.